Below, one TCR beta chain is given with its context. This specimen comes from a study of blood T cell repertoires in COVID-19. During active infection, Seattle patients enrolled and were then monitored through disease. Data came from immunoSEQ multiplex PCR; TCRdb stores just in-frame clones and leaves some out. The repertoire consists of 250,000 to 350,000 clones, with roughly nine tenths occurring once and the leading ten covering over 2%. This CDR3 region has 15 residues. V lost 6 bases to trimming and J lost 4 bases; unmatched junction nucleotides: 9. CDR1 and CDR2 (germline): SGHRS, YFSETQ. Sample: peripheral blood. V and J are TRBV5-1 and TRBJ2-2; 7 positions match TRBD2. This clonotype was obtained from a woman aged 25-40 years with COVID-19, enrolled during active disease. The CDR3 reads CASNGWGGSTGELFF. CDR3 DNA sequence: TGCGCCAGCAACGGCTGGGGCGGGAGCACCGGGGAGCTGTTTTTT.